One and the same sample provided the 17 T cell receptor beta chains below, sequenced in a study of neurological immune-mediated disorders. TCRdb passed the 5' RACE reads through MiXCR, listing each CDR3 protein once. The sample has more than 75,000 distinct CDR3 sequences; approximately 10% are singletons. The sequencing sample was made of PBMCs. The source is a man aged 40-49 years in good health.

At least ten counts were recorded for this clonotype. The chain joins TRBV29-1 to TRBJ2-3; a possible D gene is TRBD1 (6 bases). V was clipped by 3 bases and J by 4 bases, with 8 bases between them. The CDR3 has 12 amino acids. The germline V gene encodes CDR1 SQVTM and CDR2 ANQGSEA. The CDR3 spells CSVDKGADTQYF. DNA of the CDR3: TGCAGCGTTGATAAGGGGGCAGATACGCAGTATTTT.

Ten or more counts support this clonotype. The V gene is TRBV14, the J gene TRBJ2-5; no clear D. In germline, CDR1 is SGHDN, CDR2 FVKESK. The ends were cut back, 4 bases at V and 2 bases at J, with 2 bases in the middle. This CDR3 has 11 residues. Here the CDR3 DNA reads TGTGCCAGCAGCCGTCAAGAGACCCAGTACTTC. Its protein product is CASSRQETQYF.

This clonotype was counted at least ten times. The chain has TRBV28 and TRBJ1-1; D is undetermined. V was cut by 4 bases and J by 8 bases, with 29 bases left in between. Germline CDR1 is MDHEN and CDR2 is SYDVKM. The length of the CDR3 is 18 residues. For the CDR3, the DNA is TGTGCCAGCAGTTCCTTCTTATCCGCCCGGACCCCCCTCGGGGAAGCTTTCTTT. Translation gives CASSSFLSARTPLGEAFF.

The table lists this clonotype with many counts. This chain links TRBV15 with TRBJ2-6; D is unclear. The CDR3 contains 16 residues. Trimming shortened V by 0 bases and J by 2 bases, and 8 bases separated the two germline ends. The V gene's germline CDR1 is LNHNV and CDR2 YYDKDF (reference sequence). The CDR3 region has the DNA TGTGCCACCAGCAGAGATTGGCAGACTGGGGCCAACGTCCTGACTTTC. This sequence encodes CATSRDWQTGANVLTF.

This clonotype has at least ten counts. The CDR3 sequence is CASGGQVSTDTQYF. CDR3 bases: TGTGCCAGCGGGGGCCAGGTCTCGACAGATACGCAGTATTTT. This chain connects TRBV9 to TRBJ2-3; TRBD1 might be the D (6 bases). The V gene's germline CDR1 is SGDLS and CDR2 YYNGEE. Trimming removed 7 bases at V and 3 bases at J, with 15 bases between. The CDR3 spans 14 residues.

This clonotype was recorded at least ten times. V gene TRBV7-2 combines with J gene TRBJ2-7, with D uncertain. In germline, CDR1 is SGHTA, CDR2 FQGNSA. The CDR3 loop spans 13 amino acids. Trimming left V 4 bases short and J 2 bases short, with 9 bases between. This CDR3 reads CASSSFPPYEQYF. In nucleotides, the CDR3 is TGTGCCAGCAGCTCCTTTCCCCCCTACGAGCAGTACTTC.

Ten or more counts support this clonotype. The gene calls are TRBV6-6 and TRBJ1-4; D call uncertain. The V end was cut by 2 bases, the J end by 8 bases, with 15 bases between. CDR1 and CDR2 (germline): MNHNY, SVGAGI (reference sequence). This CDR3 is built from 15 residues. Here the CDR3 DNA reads TGTGCCAGCAGTTACACGCGAGGCGAGACGGAAAAACTGTTTTTT. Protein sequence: CASSYTRGETEKLFF.

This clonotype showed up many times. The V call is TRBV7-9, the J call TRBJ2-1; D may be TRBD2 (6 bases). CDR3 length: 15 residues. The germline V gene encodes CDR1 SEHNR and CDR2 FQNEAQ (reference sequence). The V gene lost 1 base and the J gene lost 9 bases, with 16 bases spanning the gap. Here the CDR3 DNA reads TGTGCCAGCAGCTTAGAAGCTAGCGCCATAGGTGAGCAGTTCTTC. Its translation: CASSLEASAIGEQFF.

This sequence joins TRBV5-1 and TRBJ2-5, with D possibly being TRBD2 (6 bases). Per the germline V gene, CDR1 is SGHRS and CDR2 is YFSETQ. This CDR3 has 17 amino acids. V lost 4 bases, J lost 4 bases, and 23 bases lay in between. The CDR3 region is CASSRVPGLMVGETQYF. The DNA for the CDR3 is TGCGCCAGCAGCCGGGTTCCGGGACTTATGGTGGGAGAGACCCAGTACTTC.

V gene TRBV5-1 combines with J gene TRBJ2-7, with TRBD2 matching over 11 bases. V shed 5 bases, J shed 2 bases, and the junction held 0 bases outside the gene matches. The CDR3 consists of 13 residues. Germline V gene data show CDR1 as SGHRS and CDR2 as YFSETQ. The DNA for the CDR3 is TGCGCCAGCAGACTAGCGGGGGCCTACGAGCAGTACTTC. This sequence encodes CASRLAGAYEQYF.

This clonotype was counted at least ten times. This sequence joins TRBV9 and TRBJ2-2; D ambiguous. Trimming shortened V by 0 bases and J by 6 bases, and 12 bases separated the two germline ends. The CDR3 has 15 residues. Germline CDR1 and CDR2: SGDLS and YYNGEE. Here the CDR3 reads CASSVDGSRSGELFF. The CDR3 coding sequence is TGTGCCAGCAGCGTAGATGGAAGCAGGTCCGGGGAGCTGTTTTTT.

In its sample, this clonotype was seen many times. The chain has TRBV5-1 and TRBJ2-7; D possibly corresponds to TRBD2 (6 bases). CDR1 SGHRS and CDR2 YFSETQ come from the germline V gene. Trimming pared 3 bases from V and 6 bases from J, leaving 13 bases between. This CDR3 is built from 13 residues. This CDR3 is CASSYAGGLEQYF. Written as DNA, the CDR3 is TGCGCCAGCAGCTATGCAGGAGGGCTCGAGCAGTACTTC.

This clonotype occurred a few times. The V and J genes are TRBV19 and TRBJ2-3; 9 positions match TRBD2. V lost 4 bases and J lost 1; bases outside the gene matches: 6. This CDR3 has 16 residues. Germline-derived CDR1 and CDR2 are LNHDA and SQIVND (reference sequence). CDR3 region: CASSTQWTSGTDTQYF. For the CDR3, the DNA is TGTGCCAGTAGTACCCAGTGGACTAGCGGCACAGATACGCAGTATTTT.

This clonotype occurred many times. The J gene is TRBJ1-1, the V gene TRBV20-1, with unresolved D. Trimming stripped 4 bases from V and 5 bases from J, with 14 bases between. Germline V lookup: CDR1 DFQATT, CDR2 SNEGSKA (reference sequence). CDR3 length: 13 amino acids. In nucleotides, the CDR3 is TGCAGTGCTATCAATCCGGTAAGGACTGAAGCTTTCTTT. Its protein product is CSAINPVRTEAFF.

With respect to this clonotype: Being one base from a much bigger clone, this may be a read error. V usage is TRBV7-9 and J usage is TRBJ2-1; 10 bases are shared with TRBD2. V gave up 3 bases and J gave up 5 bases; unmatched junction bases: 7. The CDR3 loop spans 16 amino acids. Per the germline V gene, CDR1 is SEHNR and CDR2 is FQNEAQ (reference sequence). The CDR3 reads CASSFSGGEANNEQFF. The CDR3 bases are TGTGCCAGCAGCTTCAGCGGGGGGGAGGCGAACAATGAGCAGTTCTTC.

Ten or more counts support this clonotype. The CDR3 sequence is CASSFGVGRTGELFF. The CDR3 nucleotides are TGTGCCAGCAGCTTTGGAGTTGGGAGAACCGGGGAGCTGTTTTTT. This sequence joins TRBV11-2 and TRBJ2-2, with D possibly being TRBD2 (5 bases). Germline loops: CDR1 SGHAT, CDR2 FQNNGV. CDR3 length equals 15 residues. Trimming took off 3 bases at V and 5 bases at J, with 13 bases between the two ends.

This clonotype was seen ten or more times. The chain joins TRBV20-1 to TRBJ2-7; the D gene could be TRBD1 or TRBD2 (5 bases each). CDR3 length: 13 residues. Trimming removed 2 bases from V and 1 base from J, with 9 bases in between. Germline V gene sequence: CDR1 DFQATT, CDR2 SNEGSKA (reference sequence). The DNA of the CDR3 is TGCAGTGCTAGAACGGGGCAGTCCTACGAGCAGTACTTC. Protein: CSARTGQSYEQYF.